The clone carrying this T cell receptor (beta chain) was counted between two and nine times. This record belongs to a study of blood T cell repertoires in COVID-19. Background on the study: From the United States, Italy and Spain came samples of acute and convalescent COVID-19.

V lost 3 bases, J lost 5 bases, and 8 bases stayed unmatched. The CDR3 extends over 15 amino acids. CDR1 is SGHRS, CDR2 YFSETQ, per germline. Per the study methods: Amplification with reference gene primers provided the estimates of nucleated cell counts. Using immunoSEQ multiplex PCR, the repertoire was profiled, and TCRdb retains in-frame clones only, with some absent. From that table come the V and J calls and clone size; the DNA was used to work out D and trimming. The table has 130,000 or so clones, 70% to 85% seen once. The chain has TRBV5-1 and TRBJ1-2, with TRBD1 matching 9 bases. This TCR was recovered from a woman between 55 and 75 years old with acute or convalescent COVID-19. Specimen: peripheral blood. The CDR3 protein is CASSSTGTGIYGYTF. For the CDR3, the DNA is TGCGCCAGCAGCTCTACCGGGACAGGGATTTATGGCTACACCTTC.